The T cell receptor (beta chain) described here comes from a study of T-cell memory formation after mild COVID-19. Study overall: The TCR clusters were mostly specific to one donor. Study-wide results and limits: The main location of contracting CD4+ clones was CM and EM, and that of contracting CD8+ clones was EMRA. Second-wave clones reaching peak frequency on day 37 lacked confirmed SARS-CoV-2 specificity.

For this clonotype: Its antigen remains unknown.

CDR3 size: 12 residues. Trimming left V 4 bases short and J 7 bases short, with 9 bases between. CDR1 is SGDLS and CDR2 is YYNGEE in the germline V gene. The 5'RACE method, run with constant-segment primers, produced TCR alpha and TCR beta cDNA libraries (carrying sample barcodes and UMIs). TCRdb itself ran the 5' RACE reads through MiXCR, one entry per CDR3 protein. The sample yields some 300,000 distinct CDR3 sequences, around 20% seen once. The specimen sequenced was PBMCs or a T cell subset sorted from them (not recorded which). The rearrangement joins TRBV9 to TRBJ2-1; D tentatively reads TRBD1 or TRBD2 (6 bases each). This TCR was recovered from a man aged 18 to 29 who had mild COVID-19 (a few samples of this study predate the infection). Cell type and time point are not known. CDR3 loop: CASSTGRNEQFF. In DNA, the CDR3 is TGTGCCAGCAGCACAGGGAGGAATGAGCAGTTCTTC.